The rows below give T cell receptor beta chains drawn from one sample of a study of T cells of healthy individuals. Using its own MiXCR run on the 5' RACE reads, TCRdb lists one record per CDR3 protein. The profile shows about 96,000 distinct CDR3 sequences, approximately 15% of them singletons. These receptors came from a human donor in good health. CDR3s include the opening cysteine and the closing phenylalanine or tryptophan. The D gene is left open where the match is weak. Clone size is given for some rows only: seen once, a few or many times, or a class if the clone is expanded.

TRBJ2-3	TRBD2	14	TRBV20-1	few	TGCAGTGCCCCGGGACTAGCGGGGTCCTATACGCAGTATTTT	CSAPGLAGSYTQYF
TRBJ1-5	NA	15	TRBV3-1	NA	TGTGCCAGCAGCCAGGGCAGGGCGGGCAATCAGCCCCAGCATTTT	CASSQGRAGNQPQHF
TRBJ1-3	NA	15	TRBV4-2	many	TGTGCCAGCAGCCAAGGAGGCAGGGGTGGAAACACCATATATTTT	CASSQGGRGGNTIYF
TRBJ2-1	TRBD2	16	TRBV10-3	NA	TGTGCCATCAGCCCTTGGGGGGGGGGAGTTCAAAATGAGCAGTTCTTC	CAISPWGGGVQNEQFF
TRBJ2-3	NA	13	TRBV5-1	NA	TGCGCCAGCAGCTTGCGGGCAGCAGATACGCAGTATTTT	CASSLRAADTQYF
TRBJ2-3	NA	17	TRBV4-1	many	TGCGCCAGCAGCCAAGATTCGCTAGCGCCTAGCACAGATACGCAGTATTTT	CASSQDSLAPSTDTQYF
TRBJ2-3	NA	15	TRBV7-9	few	TGTGCCAGCAGCTCCGCCGACGATATTGCAGATACGCAGTATTTT	CASSSADDIADTQYF
TRBJ2-3	NA	15	TRBV25-1	many	TGTGCCAGCAGTGAATCGGGTTGGGGGTCCGATACGCAGTATTTT	CASSESGWGSDTQYF
TRBJ2-7	TRBD2	15	TRBV15	many	TGTGCCACCAGCAGAGATAGGACTAGTTCCCTCGAGCAGTACTTC	CATSRDRTSSLEQYF
TRBJ1-1	TRBD1	14	TRBV5-1	many	TGCGCCAGCCGACACGACAGGGGGCAAACTGAAGCTTTCTTT	CASRHDRGQTEAFF
TRBJ1-1	TRBD1	12	TRBV29-1	many	TGCAGCGTTACAGGGGAGGGCACTGAAGCTTTCTTT	CSVTGEGTEAFF
TRBJ2-7	NA	15	TRBV4-3	NA	TGCGCCAGCAGCCCCGGACGGTCCGGCTGGGACGAGCAGTACTTC	CASSPGRSGWDEQYF
TRBJ2-2	NA	13	TRBV25-1	NA	TGTGCCAGCAGTGCGACGTCGAACGGGGAGCTGTTTTTT	CASSATSNGELFF
TRBJ2-7	NA	13	TRBV20-1	NA	TGCAGTCTAGGGGGGTCTGCGGCCTACGAGCAGTACTTC	CSLGGSAAYEQYF
TRBJ2-5	TRBD2	20	TRBV11-2	many	TGTGCCAGCAGCTTCCACCGATTCCTAGCGGAGGGACCCCACCCAGAGACCCAGTACTTC	CASSFHRFLAEGPHPETQYF
TRBJ1-5	NA	16	TRBV7-8	NA	TGTGCCAGCAGCTTACGGCAGGCGAGGGGCAATCAGCCCCAGCATTTT	CASSLRQARGNQPQHF
TRBJ2-1	NA	14	TRBV9	NA	TGTGCCAGCAGCGTAGGTTTTGGTTTGGGGGAGCAGTTCTTC	CASSVGFGLGEQFF
TRBJ2-7	NA	13	TRBV5-1	NA	TGCGCCAGCAGCTCGGGATACAGGGTCGAGCAGTACTTC	CASSSGYRVEQYF
TRBJ2-1	NA	15	TRBV11-2	NA	TGTGCCAGCACCCAGTCGATAGCGGAGACCAATGAGCAGTTCTTC	CASTQSIAETNEQFF
TRBJ1-1	TRBD1	13	TRBV6-1	few	TGTGCCAGCAGTTACAGGGGGGAGAGTGAAGCTTTCTTT	CASSYRGESEAFF
TRBJ2-5	NA	16	TRBV14	few	TGTGCCAGCAGCCAGCTTAAAGGACCAGGAAAAGAGACCCAGTACTTC	CASSQLKGPGKETQYF
TRBJ2-3	TRBD2	13	TRBV20-1	NA	TGCAGTGCGGCGGGAGGGTCCGGGGGTACGCAGTATTTT	CSAAGGSGGTQYF
TRBJ2-2	NA	15	TRBV4-1	NA	TGCGCCAGCAGCCAAGGAGCTGGGGTGGGCGGGGAGCTGTTTTTT	CASSQGAGVGGELFF
TRBJ2-1	NA	15	TRBV12-3/TRBV12-4	few	TGTGCCAGCAGGGCGACAGGACGCTCCTACAATGAGCAGTTCTTC	CASRATGRSYNEQFF
TRBJ2-1	TRBD1	14	TRBV28	few	TGTGCCAGCAGTTTCCGGGACAGGGGGGCTGAGCAGTTCTTC	CASSFRDRGAEQFF
TRBJ2-5	NA	14	TRBV12-3/TRBV12-4	NA	TGTGCCAGCAGTTCGATAGCGGAACAAGAGACCCAGTACTTC	CASSSIAEQETQYF
TRBJ2-5	NA	15	TRBV20-1	many	TGCAGTGCAGCACGGCCCCTAGGGGTCCAAGAGACCCAGTACTTC	CSAARPLGVQETQYF
TRBJ2-4	NA	15	TRBV6-5	NA	TGTGCCAGCAAAGGCCTGGGCGGTGCCAAAAACATTCAGTACTTC	CASKGLGGAKNIQYF
TRBJ2-7	TRBD2	13	TRBV12-3/TRBV12-4	NA	TGTGCCAGCAGTTTAGTCAGGGAGGGCGAGCAGTACTTC	CASSLVREGEQYF
TRBJ2-7	NA	15	TRBV28	many	TGTGCCAGCAGCCCCCCGGCAGGGATGATCGACGAGCAGTACTTC	CASSPPAGMIDEQYF
TRBJ2-5	NA	13	TRBV20-1	NA	TGCAGTGCTTTCCTACCTTACCAAGAGACCCAGTACTTC	CSAFLPYQETQYF
TRBJ2-7	NA	17	TRBV4-1	many	TGCGCCAGCAGCCAAGAAACGCCGGGATCCCCCTCCTACGAGCAGTACTTC	CASSQETPGSPSYEQYF
TRBJ2-2	NA	13	TRBV20-1	NA	TGCAGTGCTAGGCCCTTTAACACCGGGGAGCTGTTTTTT	CSARPFNTGELFF
TRBJ2-1	TRBD2	16	TRBV10-2	many	TGCGCCAGCTGGGAGCGGGGGGGCGGTATTGACAATGAGCAGTTCTTC	CASWERGGGIDNEQFF
TRBJ2-7	NA	16	TRBV6-2/TRBV6-3	NA	TGTGCCAGCAGTTCTGACATCTCTCGGGTAACGTACGAGCAGTACTTC	CASSSDISRVTYEQYF
TRBJ2-5	NA	15	TRBV6-5	NA	TGTGCCAGCAGTTACGTGGGGGGCGAAGGAGAGACCCAGTACTTC	CASSYVGGEGETQYF
TRBJ1-1	NA	12	TRBV20-1	NA	TGCAGTGCTAAACGGGGAGGAGCTGAAGCTTTCTTT	CSAKRGGAEAFF
TRBJ2-1	NA	19	TRBV24-1	NA	TGTGCCACCAGTGATTCGGTTGCGGACCGACTATGGGGGGACAATGAGCAGTTCTTC	CATSDSVADRLWGDNEQFF
TRBJ1-5	NA	15	TRBV28	few	NA	CASSLGTGGNQPQHF
TRBJ1-1	NA	12	TRBV6-5	NA	TGTGCCAGCAGTTATGAGGGCACTGAAGCTTTCTTT	CASSYEGTEAFF
TRBJ1-1	NA	14	TRBV12-3/TRBV12-4	NA	TGTGCCAGCAGTCCTCTGAGCATTAACACTGAAGCTTTCTTT	CASSPLSINTEAFF
TRBJ2-1	NA	13	TRBV11-2	NA	TGTGCCAGCAGCATCCCCGGGTTCAATGAGCAGTTCTTC	CASSIPGFNEQFF
TRBJ1-6	NA	12	TRBV2	NA	TGTGCCAGCAGGGATTATAATTCACCCCTCCACTTT	CASRDYNSPLHF